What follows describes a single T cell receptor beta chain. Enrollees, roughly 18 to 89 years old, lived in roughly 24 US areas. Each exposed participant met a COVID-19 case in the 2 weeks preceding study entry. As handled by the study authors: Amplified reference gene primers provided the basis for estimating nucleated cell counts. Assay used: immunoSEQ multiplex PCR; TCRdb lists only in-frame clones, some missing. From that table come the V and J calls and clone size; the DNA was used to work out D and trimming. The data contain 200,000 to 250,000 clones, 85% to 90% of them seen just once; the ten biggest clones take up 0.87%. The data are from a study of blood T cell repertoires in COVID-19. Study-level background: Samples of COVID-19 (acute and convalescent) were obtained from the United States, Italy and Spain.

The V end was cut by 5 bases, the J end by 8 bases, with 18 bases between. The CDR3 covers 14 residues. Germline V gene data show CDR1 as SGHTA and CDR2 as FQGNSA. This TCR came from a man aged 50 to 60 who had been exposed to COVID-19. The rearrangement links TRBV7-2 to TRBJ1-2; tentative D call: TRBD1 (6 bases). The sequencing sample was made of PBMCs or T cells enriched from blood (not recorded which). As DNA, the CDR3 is TGTGCCAGCAGCCTCACCGTACAGGGTCGCGGCTACACCTTC. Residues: CASSLTVQGRGYTF. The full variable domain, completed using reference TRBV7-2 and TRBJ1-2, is GAGVSQSPSNKVTEKGKDVELRCDPISGHTALYWYRQSLGQGLEFLIYFQGNSAPDKSGLPSDRFSAERTGGSVSTLTIQRTQQEDSAVYLCASSLTVQGRGYTFGSGTRLTVV.